These 9 T cell receptor beta chains were sequenced from one sample in a study of identical twins (dated by TCRdb to the mid-2010s). Library preparation used 5' RACE. The instrument was an Illumina HiSeq 2000. TCRdb reanalyzed the raw reads on its own, using fastp at Q25 for trimming and MiXCR for clone calling, and kept in-frame beta chains. All rows with the same CDR3 protein become a single entry with the most common DNA and genes. The sample table holds about 890,000 distinct CDR3 sequences, of which roughly an eighth were seen once. In total, the top ten clones hold roughly 1.5% of the sample. The sample was also reused in another study, on yellow fever vaccine responses in identical twins.

Sequencing input: PBMCs. The receptors were gathered from a woman aged 18-29 years in good health.

This clonotype was detected only a few times. The chain recombines TRBV11-2 with TRBJ2-7; D unclear. CDR3 length: 14 amino acids. Germline V lookup: CDR1 SGHAT, CDR2 FQNNGV. The germline V and J ends were trimmed by 1 base and 2 bases, with 9 bases remaining between them. CDR3 DNA sequence: TGTGCCAGCAGCTTAGCGTTTGGTACCTACGAGCAGTACGTC. Amino acids: CASSLAFGTYEQYV.

The chain has TRBV4-1 and TRBJ2-5; D may be TRBD1 or TRBD2 (6 bases each). With 0 bases removed from V and 0 bases from J, the gap between germline ends came to 14 bases. The V gene's germline CDR1 is MGHRA and CDR2 YSYEKL. The CDR3 has 17 amino acids. The CDR3 here is CASSQDGGGPYQETQYF. The CDR3 bases are TGCGCCAGCAGCCAAGACGGAGGGGGACCGTACCAAGAGACCCAGTACTTC.

This chain connects TRBV7-7 to TRBJ2-1, with 10 bases lining up with TRBD1. Germline assignment: CDR1 SSHAT and CDR2 FNYEAQ (reference sequence). The CDR3 has 15 residues. V shed 1 base and J 10 bases; nucleotides not matched to a gene: 7. The CDR3 here is CASSLGVGTGDEQFF. CDR3 in DNA: TGTGCCAGCAGCTTAGGGGTTGGGACAGGGGACGAGCAGTTCTTC.

The V call is TRBV20-1, the J call TRBJ2-3; 11 nucleotides line up with TRBD2. The CDR3 consists of 17 residues. V lost 3 bases, J lost 4 bases, and 12 bases stayed unmatched. Germline assignment: CDR1 DFQATT and CDR2 SNEGSKA (reference sequence). DNA for the CDR3: TGCAGTGCTAGGCTAGTGTTGGCTAGCGGGGGGCCAGATACGCAGTATTTT. It specifies CSARLVLASGGPDTQYF.

This clonotype was recorded many times. At one end the junction does not follow the germline gene, possibly because of a read error. The chain employs TRBV5-1 and TRBJ1-1; possibly TRBD1 for D (5 bases). CDR3 size: 14 residues. Germline CDR1 SGHRS, CDR2 YFSETQ. CDR3 sequence: CASSLRQGGTEAFF. In nucleotides, the CDR3 is TGTGCCAGCAGCTTAAGGCAGGGCGGCACTGAAGCTTTCTTT.

This chain connects TRBV4-1 to TRBJ2-5; D uncertain. Germline-derived CDR1 and CDR2 are MGHRA and YSYEKL. V lost 4 bases and J lost 2, with 14 bases in between. The CDR3 is made up of 15 amino acids. CDR3 coding DNA: TGCGCCAGCAGCCCCGGACGGATAAATCAAGAGACCCAGTACTTC. It specifies CASSPGRINQETQYF.

This clonotype was counted only a few times. V and J are TRBV12-3 or TRBV12-4 and TRBJ2-1; 8 bases line up with TRBD2. With 3 bases clipped from V and 9 bases from J, the junction kept 7 bases outside the gene matches. The CDR3 sequence is 14 residues long. The CDR3 here is CASSFGGGSGEQFF. The CDR3 nucleotides read TGTGCCAGCAGTTTCGGCGGGGGGTCTGGTGAGCAGTTCTTC.

This clonotype has just a few counts. This chain joins TRBV20-1 and TRBJ2-3, with 8 bases matching TRBD2. CDR3 length: 14 residues. Germline V CDR1 and CDR2: DFQATT, SNEGSKA (reference sequence). With V trimmed by 6 bases and J by 2 bases, 7 bases remained unmatched. The CDR3 DNA reads TGCAGTGCCGCACCGGGACTAGACACAGATACGCAGTATTTT. Protein sequence: CSAAPGLDTDTQYF.

The V and J genes are TRBV14 and TRBJ1-4, with 10 bases matching TRBD1. Germline assignment: CDR1 SGHDN and CDR2 FVKESK. V gave up 0 bases and J gave up 10 bases; unmatched junction bases: 8. The CDR3 runs to 16 residues. CDR3 region: CASSQDHRDRGGKLFF. In DNA form, the CDR3 reads TGTGCCAGCAGCCAAGATCACCGGGACAGGGGTGGAAAACTGTTTTTT.